A single sample gave rise to the 15 T cell receptor beta chains below, sequenced in a study of tumor-infiltrating lymphocytes in primary liver carcinoma (dated by TCRdb to the late 2010s). Sequencing took place on an Illumina HiSeq 2500. Using a constant-region primer and ProtoScript II reverse transcriptase, TCRbeta-specific cDNA was reverse-transcribed from 500 ng total RNA. TCRbeta libraries were built with three nested multiplex PCR rounds, a slightly modified ARM-PCR procedure. Each of the first two PCR rounds ran for approximately 10 cycles using multiplex TRBV1-TRBV30 forward primers together with a Cbeta reverse primer. TCRdb cleaned the public reads at Q25 with fastp, built clones with MiXCR and kept in-frame beta chains. Records with the same CDR3 protein are collapsed into one entry carrying the most frequent genes and DNA. The sample table lists about 310,000 distinct CDR3 sequences, 65% of them with a count of one. The top ten constitute roughly 8.9% of the sample.

Blood RNA was extracted from unsorted whole blood using TRIzol reagent, and germline DNA was obtained with the DNeasy Blood & Tissue kit. Specimen: peripheral blood. Every receptor here comes from a man between 40 and 49 years old with primary liver carcinoma and hepatitis B virus infection.

Turning to this clonotype: This could be a read error, since a much larger clone is one nucleotide away. This chain uses TRBV4-2 with TRBJ2-2; 13 bases agree with TRBD2. Germline V gene lookup returns CDR1 LGHNA and CDR2 YNFKEQ. The CDR3 totals 17 residues. With V trimmed by 8 bases and J by 6 bases, 12 bases remained unmatched. The CDR3 is CASQGTSGTMGAGELFF. The CDR3 DNA reads TGTGCCAGCCAAGGGACTAGCGGGACTATGGGGGCCGGGGAGCTGTTTTTT.

This clonotype was detected many times. This chain joins TRBV4-3 and TRBJ2-7; 8 bases map to TRBD2. With 1 base clipped from V and 2 bases from J, the junction kept 7 bases outside the gene matches. CDR1 LGHNA and CDR2 YSLEER come from the germline V gene. The CDR3 extends over 16 amino acids. The CDR3 loop reads CASSQAGREEPYEQYF. The CDR3 DNA is TGCGCCAGCAGCCAAGCGGGGCGGGAGGAGCCCTACGAGCAGTACTTC.

The table lists this clonotype with a count of one. The chain has TRBV12-3 or TRBV12-4 and TRBJ2-2; unclear D gene. The V end lost 5 bases, the J end lost 5 bases, and 9 bases lay between the germline ends. The CDR3 runs to 13 residues. The CDR3 region is CASSGRGTGELFF. The CDR3 DNA reads TGTGCCAGCAGTGGTAGAGGAACCGGGGAGCTGTTTTTT.

This clonotype occurred many times. V gene TRBV5-4 combines with J gene TRBJ2-3; maybe TRBD2 (6 bases). The CDR3 has 14 amino acids. The germline V gene encodes CDR1 SGHNT and CDR2 YYREEE (reference sequence). Deletions cut 4 bases from V and 2 bases from J, with 11 bases between. As DNA, the CDR3 is TGTGCCAGCAGCACACGGAGGGCCACAGATACGCAGTATTTT. Translation gives CASSTRRATDTQYF. The full variable domain, with the rest looked up from reference TRBV5-4 and TRBJ2-3, is ETGVTQSPTHLIKTRGQQVTLRCSSQSGHNTVSWYQQALGQGPQFIFQYYREEENGRGNFPPRFSGLQFPNYSSELNVNALELDDSALYLCASSTRRATDTQYFGPGTRLTVL.

The chain couples TRBV29-1 to TRBJ2-1; tentative D call: TRBD2 (7 bases). The CDR3 runs 13 residues. The V gene lost 5 bases and the J gene lost 9 bases, with 17 bases spanning the gap. Germline lookup yields CDR1 SQVTM and CDR2 ANQGSEA. CDR3: CSVTGTMDSEQFF. The CDR3 bases are TGCAGCGTTACCGGGACTATGGACAGTGAGCAGTTCTTC.

This clonotype was recorded many times. V and J are TRBV10-2 and TRBJ2-3; tentatively, D is TRBD2 (5 bases). Germline CDR1 is WSHSY and CDR2 is SAAADI. Trimming stripped 3 bases from V and 6 bases from J, with 10 bases between. This CDR3 has 13 residues. The CDR3 DNA reads as TGCGCCAGCAGTGACGGAGGCTCTGATACGCAGTATTTT. Translating it yields CASSDGGSDTQYF.

This chain connects TRBV6-2 or TRBV6-3 to TRBJ2-2, with D tentatively TRBD2 (7 bases). CDR1 is MNHEY and CDR2 is SVGEGT in the germline V gene. The CDR3 sequence is 17 residues long. Trimming removed 6 bases from V and 17 bases from J, with 34 bases in between. The CDR3 reads CASSETAPTVSTGGLFF. DNA of the CDR3: TGTGCCAGCAGCGAGACCGCCCCGACAGTGAGCACCGGGGGGCTATTTTTT.

As to this clonotype: A single base separates this from a much larger clone, so it may be a read error. The chain uses TRBV4-2 and TRBJ1-2; D remains unclear. Germline CDR1 and CDR2: LGHNA and YNFKEQ. The CDR3 spans 16 residues. V was shortened by 0 bases and J by 2 bases, with 13 bases between the two germline ends. CDR3 residues: CASSQDLGSANYGYTF. The CDR3 nucleotides read TGTGCCAGCAGCCAAGATCTCGGCAGCGCAAACTATGGCTACACCTTC.

A remark on this clonotype: At one end the junction does not follow the germline gene, possibly because of a read error. The chain links TRBV6-1 to TRBJ2-1; TRBD2 matches at 10 bases. This CDR3 has 15 residues. Germline V gives CDR1 MNHNS, CDR2 SASEGT. CDR3 region: CASSGGTSVPNGQFF. CDR3 bases: TGTGCCAGCAGTGGTGGGACTAGCGTTCCCAATGGGCAGTTCTTC.

This clonotype occurred a few times. The chain links TRBV6-2 or TRBV6-3 to TRBJ1-5; D possibly corresponds to TRBD1 (6 bases). The CDR3 extends over 14 amino acids. Germline V lookup: CDR1 MNHEY, CDR2 SVGEGT. V shed 2 bases and J shed 7 bases, with 12 bases lying between them. Here the CDR3 DNA reads TGTGCCAGCAGTTACGGGGGGGCTGGGCAGCCCCAGCATTTT. It codes for CASSYGGAGQPQHF.

Comment on this clonotype: Given the absence of the conserved phenylalanine or tryptophan at the CDR3 end, a read error is likely. V is TRBV10-3 and J is TRBJ2-3; D may be TRBD2 (5 bases). The CDR3 is 16 amino acids. Per the germline V gene, CDR1 is ENHRY and CDR2 is SYGVKD. The V end lost 6 bases, the J end lost 2 bases, and 18 bases lay between the germline ends. Written as DNA, the CDR3 is TGTGCCATCAGCGAGCCCGGAGCGGCGACCACAGATACGCAGTATCTT. As protein: CAISEPGAATTDTQYL.

As concerns this clonotype: Given a much more abundant clone one base away, this may be a read error. The J gene is TRBJ2-5, the V gene TRBV6-6; D may be TRBD1 or TRBD2 (5 bases each). There are 13 residues in the CDR3. Germline V gives CDR1 MNHNY, CDR2 SVGAGI (reference sequence). With 5 bases removed from V and 5 bases from J, the gap between germline ends came to 12 bases. DNA of the CDR3: TGTGCCAGCAGTAGGATAGGGGAGGAGACCCAGTACTTC. Encoded protein: CASSRIGEETQYF.

Worth noting for this clonotype: Since no conserved phenylalanine or tryptophan closes the CDR3, a read error is the likely cause. This chain joins TRBV28 and TRBJ2-1; TRBD2 aligns across 14 bases. V lost 8 bases, J lost 8 bases, and 11 bases stayed unmatched. The CDR3 runs to 16 residues. CDR1 and CDR2 (germline): MDHEN, SYDVKM. CDR3 DNA: TGTGCCAGCTCTGGCCGGACTAGCGGGAGGCGGTATGAGCAGTTCCTC. It is translated as CASSGRTSGRRYEQFL.

Many counts were recorded for this clonotype. The gene calls are TRBV4-2 and TRBJ2-5; 10 bases fit TRBD2. Germline V lookup: CDR1 LGHNA, CDR2 YNFKEQ. The CDR3 runs to 15 residues. V shed 1 base and J 4 bases; nucleotides not matched to a gene: 3. The CDR3 protein is CASSQASGSGETQYF. DNA for the CDR3: TGTGCCAGCAGCCAAGCTAGCGGGAGCGGAGAGACCCAGTACTTC.

This clonotype was counted many times. This chain links TRBV12-3 or TRBV12-4 with TRBJ2-3; 8 positions match TRBD2. Trimming removed 7 bases from V and 0 bases from J; junction bases left unmatched: 3. This CDR3 contains 14 residues. The CDR3 bases are TGTGCCAGCAACCCTAGCGGGAGCACAGATACGCAGTATTTT. It translates to CASNPSGSTDTQYF.